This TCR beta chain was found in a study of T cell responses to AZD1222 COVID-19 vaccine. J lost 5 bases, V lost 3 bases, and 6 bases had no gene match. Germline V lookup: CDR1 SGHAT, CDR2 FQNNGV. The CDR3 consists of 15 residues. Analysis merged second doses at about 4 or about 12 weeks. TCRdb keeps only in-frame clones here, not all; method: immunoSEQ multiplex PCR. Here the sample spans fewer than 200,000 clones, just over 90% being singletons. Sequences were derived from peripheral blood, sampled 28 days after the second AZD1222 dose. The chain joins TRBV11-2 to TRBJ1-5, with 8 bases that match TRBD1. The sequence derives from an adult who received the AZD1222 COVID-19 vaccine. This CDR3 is CASSFQGARDQPQHF. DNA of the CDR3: TGTGCCAGCAGCTTTCAGGGGGCGCGGGATCAGCCCCAGCATTTT.